The 24 T cell receptor beta chains reported below all come from one sample, sequenced in a study of T cell responses to AZD1222 COVID-19 vaccine. TCRdb's copy holds only in-frame clones and misses some; the assay was immunoSEQ multiplex PCR. The table shows 150,000 to 200,000 clones, with approximately 90% occurring only once. Material: peripheral blood, obtained on day 0 of AZD1222 vaccination. The receptors come from an adult in good health.

The V gene is TRBV14, the J gene TRBJ1-6, with D possibly being TRBD1 (6 bases). Trimming stripped 1 base from V and 5 bases from J, with 12 bases between. Germline V gene lookup returns CDR1 SGHDN and CDR2 FVKESK. The CDR3 loop spans 16 amino acids. This chain's CDR3 is CASSQGRAGDNSPLHF. In DNA, the CDR3 is TGTGCCAGCAGCCAAGGTCGGGCAGGGGATAATTCACCCCTCCACTTT.

The chain employs TRBV7-9 and TRBJ2-1; 8 bases match TRBD2. J was trimmed by 9 bases and V by 5 bases; bases with no gene match: 12. Germline V gene data show CDR1 as SEHNR and CDR2 as FQNEAQ (reference sequence). The CDR3 has 15 amino acids. For the CDR3, the DNA is TGTGCCAGCAGCGCCCCGGGGGGGCCGGGTGGTGAGCAGTTCTTC. Amino acids: CASSAPGGPGGEQFF.

V gene TRBV5-5 combines with J gene TRBJ2-3, with TRBD1 identical over 8 bases. Looked up from germline, CDR1 is SGHKS and CDR2 is YYEKEE (reference sequence). This CDR3 has 16 amino acids. V was pared by 2 bases and J by 0 bases, with 5 bases of the junction left unmatched. CDR3 sequence: CASSLQGVTSTDTQYF. CDR3 sequence (DNA): TGTGCCAGCAGCTTACAGGGGGTGACGAGCACAGATACGCAGTATTTT.

The chain couples TRBV19 to TRBJ1-2; 8 bases align to TRBD1. CDR1 and CDR2 (germline): LNHDA, SQIVND (reference sequence). After removal of 8 bases from V and 7 bases from J, the junction contained 6 bases not matched to a gene. This CDR3 is 12 amino acids long. CDR3 sequence reads: CASSTGEGGYTF. The CDR3 DNA sequence: TGTGCCAGTTCGACAGGGGAGGGTGGCTACACCTTC.

This rearrangement joins TRBV2 to TRBJ2-1, with D maybe TRBD2 (5 bases). The CDR3 loop spans 13 amino acids. V gave up 5 bases and J gave up 7 bases, with 12 bases separating them. Germline values: CDR1 SNHLY, CDR2 FYNNEI. CDR3 bases: TGTGCCAGCAGTAGGGAGAGGGAAAATGAGCAGTTCTTC. Protein sequence: CASSRERENEQFF.

The sample holds a few counts of this clone. The chain is built from TRBV11-2 and TRBJ2-5; D may match TRBD1 or TRBD2 (6 bases each). Germline lookup yields CDR1 SGHAT and CDR2 FQNNGV. Trimming took 1 base from V and 1 from J, leaving 13 bases between them. The CDR3 length is 16 residues. The CDR3 here is CASSLVGGGSQETQYF. The CDR3 region has the DNA TGTGCCAGCAGCTTAGTCGGGGGCGGCAGCCAAGAGACCCAGTACTTC.

The chain uses TRBV2 and TRBJ2-7, with D possibly being TRBD2 (5 bases). V was cut by 2 bases and J by 10 bases, with 9 bases left in between. Per the germline V gene, CDR1 is SNHLY and CDR2 is FYNNEI. This CDR3 spans 11 amino acids. CDR3 DNA sequence: TGTGCCAGCAGTGAACCGGGGTCCCAGTACTTC. As protein: CASSEPGSQYF.

This rearrangement joins TRBV5-1 to TRBJ1-1; TRBD1 aligns across 10 bases. CDR1 is SGHRS, CDR2 YFSETQ, per germline. Trimming cost V 2 bases and J 5 bases; bases outside gene matches: 12. The CDR3 covers 17 residues. CDR3 sequence reads: CASSFFPTGQGGTEAFF. The CDR3 DNA is TGCGCCAGCAGCTTTTTCCCCACCGGACAGGGGGGAACTGAAGCTTTCTTT.

The chain carries TRBV19 and TRBJ2-1, with TRBD2 matching 8 bases. The CDR3 is made up of 17 amino acids. From germline, CDR1 is LNHDA and CDR2 SQIVND (reference sequence). With 8 bases clipped from V and 0 bases from J, the junction kept 12 bases outside the gene matches. CDR3 sequence: CASHAPWTSSSYNEQFF. In DNA form, the CDR3 reads TGTGCCAGTCACGCCCCCTGGACTAGCAGCTCCTACAATGAGCAGTTCTTC.

This chain connects TRBV7-2 to TRBJ1-4; D may be TRBD1 (6 bases). The CDR3 consists of 13 residues. Germline-derived CDR1 and CDR2 are SGHTA and FQGNSA. Deletions cut 6 bases from V and 8 bases from J, with 13 bases between. CDR3 bases: TGTGCCAGCAGGCCAGGGGATCGGGAAAAACTGTTTTTT. Amino acid sequence: CASRPGDREKLFF.

The chain employs TRBV3-1 (or the pseudogene TRBV3-2) and TRBJ1-2; the D gene is possibly TRBD1 (5 bases). Germline loops: CDR1 LGHDT, CDR2 YNNKEL (reference sequence). Trimming took 2 bases from V and 7 from J, leaving 17 bases between them. There are 15 residues in the CDR3. Here the CDR3 reads CASSQRGQRAGGYTF. DNA for the CDR3: TGTGCCAGCAGCCAAAGGGGCCAGAGGGCCGGTGGCTACACCTTC.

The chain couples TRBV7-2 to TRBJ1-2, with 12 nucleotides matching TRBD1. CDR3 length: 15 amino acids. In germline, CDR1 is SGHTA, CDR2 FQGNSA. After removal of 5 bases from V and 4 bases from J, the junction contained 5 bases not matched to a gene. CDR3 sequence: CASSAGTGGIYGYTF. The CDR3 bases are TGTGCCAGCAGCGCCGGGACAGGGGGCATCTATGGCTACACCTTC. Drawing the rest from reference TRBV7-2 and TRBJ1-2, the complete variable domain is GAGVSQSPSNKVTEKGKDVELRCDPISGHTALYWYRQSLGQGLEFLIYFQGNSAPDKSGLPSDRFSAERTGGSVSTLTIQRTQQEDSAVYLCASSAGTGGIYGYTFGSGTRLTVV.

There are a few counts of this clone. The chain joins TRBV7-3 to TRBJ1-2, with D unresolved. Trimming took 0 bases from V and 2 from J, leaving 7 bases between them. The CDR3 spans 14 residues. Germline assignment: CDR1 SGHTA and CDR2 FQGTGA. The CDR3 bases are TGTGCCAGCAGCTTAACGGACGGGAACTATGGCTACACCTTC. Protein product: CASSLTDGNYGYTF. Together with reference TRBV7-3 and TRBJ1-2, the CDR3 gives the full variable domain: GAGVSQTPSNKVTEKGKYVELRCDPISGHTALYWYRQSLGQGPEFLIYFQGTGAADDSGLPNDRFFAVRPEGSVSTLKIQRTERGDSAVYLCASSLTDGNYGYTFGSGTRLTVV.

The chain has TRBV7-2 and TRBJ2-1, with D tentatively TRBD2 (7 bases). V lost 5 bases and J lost 15, with 20 bases in between. The CDR3 totals 13 residues. CDR1 is SGHTA and CDR2 is FQGNSA in the germline V gene. In DNA, the CDR3 is TGTGCCAGCAGCCCGGGGGGCGGACCTCATCTGTTCTTC. Translation gives CASSPGGGPHLFF. Based on the CDR3 plus reference TRBV7-2 and TRBJ2-1, the full variable domain is GAGVSQSPSNKVTEKGKDVELRCDPISGHTALYWYRQSLGQGLEFLIYFQGNSAPDKSGLPSDRFSAERTGGSVSTLTIQRTQQEDSAVYLCASSPGGGPHLFFGPGTRLTVL.

This clone has only one observation. This chain joins TRBV11-3 and TRBJ2-5; perhaps TRBD1 as D (7 bases). The V gene lost 5 bases and the J gene lost 4 bases, with 17 bases spanning the gap. Per germline, CDR1 SGHNT and CDR2 YENEEA. This CDR3 region has 15 residues. CDR3 amino acids: CASSPRGQGGETQYF. The CDR3 DNA follows: TGTGCCAGCAGCCCTAGGGGTCAGGGGGGAGAGACCCAGTACTTC.

The chain has TRBV4-1 and TRBJ1-1; TRBD1 might be the D (5 bases). V shed 2 bases and J shed 4 bases, with 14 bases lying between them. Germline V CDR1 and CDR2: MGHRA, YSYEKL. The CDR3 totals 15 residues. The CDR3 nucleotides read TGCGCCAGCAGCCAACCACAGGCCGGGAGCACTGAAGCTTTCTTT. The encoded protein is CASSQPQAGSTEAFF.

The V gene is TRBV14, the J gene TRBJ2-7, with TRBD2 identical over 7 bases. CDR3 length equals 18 residues. The J segment lost 3 bases and the V segment lost 0 bases, leaving 14 bases of the junction unmatched. Per germline, CDR1 SGHDN and CDR2 FVKESK. CDR3 nucleotide sequence: TGTGCCAGCAGCCAAGATGGGGTCGGGGGGAGCCTCAGCTACGAGCAGTACTTC. Amino acid sequence: CASSQDGVGGSLSYEQYF. The variable domain in full, completed from reference TRBV14 and TRBJ2-7, reads EAGVTQFPSHSVIEKGQTVTLRCDPISGHDNLYWYRRVMGKEIKFLLHFVKESKQDESGMPNNRFLAERTGGTYSTLKVQPAELEDSGVYFCASSQDGVGGSLSYEQYFGPGTRLTVT.

The table lists this clone with a count of one. DNA for the CDR3: TGTGCCAGCTCACCTGTTTCACAGGGGAGCGGCTACACCTTC. This translates into CASSPVSQGSGYTF. V gene TRBV18 combines with J gene TRBJ1-2; TRBD1 aligns across 7 bases. V dropped 3 bases and J dropped 8; count of bases not matched to a gene: 9. The CDR3 has 14 residues. The germline CDR1 and CDR2 sequences are KGHSH and LQKENI.

This chain uses TRBV7-2 with TRBJ2-7; 7 bases line up with TRBD2. In germline, CDR1 is SGHTA, CDR2 FQGNSA. J lost 3 bases, V lost 4 bases, and 6 bases had no gene match. The CDR3 runs to 14 residues. The DNA of the CDR3 is TGTGCCAGCAGCTCGTCTAGCGGAGGCTACGAGCAGTACTTC. This codes for CASSSSSGGYEQYF.

The gene calls are TRBV4-1 and TRBJ1-4, with TRBD1 matching over 8 bases. Germline lookup yields CDR1 MGHRA and CDR2 YSYEKL. The CDR3 has 17 amino acids. After removal of 1 base from V and 0 bases from J, the junction contained 4 bases not matched to a gene. The CDR3 coding sequence is TGCGCCAGCAGCCAAGGCGGACAGGGTACAACTAATGAAAAACTGTTTTTT. This translates into CASSQGGQGTTNEKLFF.

This rearrangement joins TRBV6-5 to TRBJ2-1, with 14 bases identical to TRBD2. V lost 6 bases, J lost 7 bases, and 5 bases stayed unmatched. Germline V CDR1 and CDR2: MNHEY, SVGAGI. This CDR3 has 15 amino acids. The CDR3 DNA sequence: TGTGCCAGCAGGATGGGACTAGCGGGAGTAAATGAGCAGTTCTTC. Translated: CASRMGLAGVNEQFF.

In its sample, this clone was seen a few times. The DNA for the CDR3 is TGTGCCACCAGTGATTCCGGGAACACTGAAGCTTTCTTT. Translating it yields CATSDSGNTEAFF. This sequence joins TRBV24-1 and TRBJ1-1; D is uncertain. The V and J ends lost 2 bases and 1 base respectively, with 4 bases between them. The CDR3 has 13 amino acids. CDR1 KGHDR and CDR2 SFDVKD come from the germline V gene.

The V and J genes are TRBV4-2 and TRBJ2-5; 16 bases are a match to TRBD2. Germline values: CDR1 LGHNA, CDR2 YNFKEQ. The CDR3 length is 17 residues. The V and J ends lost 2 bases and 2 bases, in that order; junction bases with no gene match: 2. CDR3 sequence reads: CASSQRGLAGGQETQYF. The CDR3 DNA sequence: TGTGCCAGCAGCCAACGGGGACTAGCGGGAGGGCAAGAGACCCAGTACTTC.

V and J are TRBV14 and TRBJ1-6, with D unresolved. Trimming removed 1 base from V and 8 bases from J, with 6 bases in between. The germline gives CDR1 SGHDN, CDR2 FVKESK. This CDR3 has 13 amino acids. This CDR3 is CASSQVLDSPLHF. In DNA form, the CDR3 reads TGTGCCAGCAGCCAAGTTTTGGATTCACCCCTCCACTTT. The entire variable domain, with the rest obtained from reference TRBV14 and TRBJ1-6, is as follows: EAGVTQFPSHSVIEKGQTVTLRCDPISGHDNLYWYRRVMGKEIKFLLHFVKESKQDESGMPNNRFLAERTGGTYSTLKVQPAELEDSGVYFCASSQVLDSPLHFGNGTRLTVT.